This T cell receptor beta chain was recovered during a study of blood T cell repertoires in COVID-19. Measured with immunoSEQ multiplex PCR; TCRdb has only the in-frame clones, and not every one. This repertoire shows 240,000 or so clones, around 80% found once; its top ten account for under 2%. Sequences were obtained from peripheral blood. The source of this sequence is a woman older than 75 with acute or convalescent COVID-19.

DNA for the CDR3: TGTGCCAGCTCACCCTCAGTCACCGGGGAGCTGTTTTTT. It yields the protein CASSPSVTGELFF. V usage is TRBV18 and J usage is TRBJ2-2; no clear D gene. Germline-derived CDR1 and CDR2 are KGHSH and LQKENI. The CDR3 is 13 amino acids. Between the trimmed V and J ends, which lost 3 bases and 4 bases, there was a span of 6 bases.